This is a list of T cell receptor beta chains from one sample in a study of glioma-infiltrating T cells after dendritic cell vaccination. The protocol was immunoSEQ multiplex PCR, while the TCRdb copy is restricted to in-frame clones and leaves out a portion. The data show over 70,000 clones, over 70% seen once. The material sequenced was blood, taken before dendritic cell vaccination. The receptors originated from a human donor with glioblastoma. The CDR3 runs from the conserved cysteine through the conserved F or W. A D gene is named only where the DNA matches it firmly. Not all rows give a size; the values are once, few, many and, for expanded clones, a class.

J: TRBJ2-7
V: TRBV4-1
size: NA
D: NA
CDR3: CASSQDPILAIYEQYF
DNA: TGCGCCAGCAGCCAAGATCCCATCCTTGCTATATACGAGCAGTACTTC

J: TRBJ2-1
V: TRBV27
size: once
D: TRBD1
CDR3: CASSRDRGGNEQFF
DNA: TGTGCCAGCAGTCGGGACAGGGGGGGGAATGAGCAGTTCTTC

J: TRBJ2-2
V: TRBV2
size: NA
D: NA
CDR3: CASRTGIGAGELFF
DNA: TGTGCCAGTAGAACAGGGATCGGCGCCGGGGAGCTGTTTTTT

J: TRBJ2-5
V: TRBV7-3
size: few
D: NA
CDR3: CASSPGLPQETQYF
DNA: TGTGCCAGCAGCCCCGGACTACCCCAAGAGACCCAGTACTTC

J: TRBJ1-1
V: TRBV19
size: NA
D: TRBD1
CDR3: CASSPGQGATEAFF
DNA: TGTGCCAGTAGTCCGGGACAGGGGGCAACTGAAGCTTTCTTT

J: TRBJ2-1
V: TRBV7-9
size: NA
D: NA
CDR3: CASSETSFRGNEQFF
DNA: TGTGCCAGCAGCGAAACTAGTTTTCGGGGCAATGAGCAGTTCTTC

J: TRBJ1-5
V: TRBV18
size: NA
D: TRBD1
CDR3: CASSPPRQGTFNQPQHF
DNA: TGTGCCAGCTCACCACCTAGACAGGGCACCTTCAATCAGCCCCAGCATTTT

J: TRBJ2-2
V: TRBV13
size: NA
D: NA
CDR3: CASSSLEALANTGELFF
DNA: TGTGCCAGCAGCTCCTTAGAGGCTCTAGCGAACACCGGGGAGCTGTTTTTT

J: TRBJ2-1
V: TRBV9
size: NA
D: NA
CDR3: CASSPFASSYNEQFF
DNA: TGTGCCAGCAGCCCCTTCGCGAGCTCCTACAATGAGCAGTTCTTC

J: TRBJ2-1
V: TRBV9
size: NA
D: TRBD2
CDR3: CASSVASGGAHEQFF
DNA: TGTGCCAGCAGCGTAGCTAGCGGGGGGGCCCATGAGCAGTTCTTC

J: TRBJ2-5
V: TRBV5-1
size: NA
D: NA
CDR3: CASSLGSTQETQYF
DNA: TGCGCCAGCAGCTTGGGCTCCACTCAAGAGACCCAGTACTTC

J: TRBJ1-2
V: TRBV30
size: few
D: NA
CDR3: CAWSIFAGDRYGYTF
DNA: TGTGCCTGGAGTATTTTTGCAGGGGATCGCTATGGCTACACCTTC

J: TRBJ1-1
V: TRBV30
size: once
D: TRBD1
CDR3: CAWNRDRESTEAFF
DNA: TGTGCCTGGAATCGGGACAGGGAGAGCACTGAAGCTTTCTTT

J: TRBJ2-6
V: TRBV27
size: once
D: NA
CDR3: CASSSQYKAGRSSGANVLTF
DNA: TGTGCCAGCAGTTCGCAGTACAAGGCAGGGCGATCGTCCGGGGCCAACGTCCTGACTTTC

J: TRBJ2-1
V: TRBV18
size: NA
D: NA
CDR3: CASSTANEQFF
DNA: TGTGCCAGCTCTACAGCCAATGAGCAGTTCTTC

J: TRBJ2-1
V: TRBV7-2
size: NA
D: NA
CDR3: CASSRQEDEQFF
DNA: TGTGCCAGCAGCCGCCAGGAGGATGAGCAGTTCTTC

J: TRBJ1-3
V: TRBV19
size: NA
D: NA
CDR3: CASRAGKTGNTIYF
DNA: TGTGCCAGTAGAGCAGGAAAAACTGGAAACACCATATATTTT

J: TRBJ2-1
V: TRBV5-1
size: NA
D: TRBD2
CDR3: CASRPGLAGGTRSYNEQFF
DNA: TGCGCCAGCAGACCGGGACTAGCGGGGGGTACCCGGTCCTACAATGAGCAGTTCTTC

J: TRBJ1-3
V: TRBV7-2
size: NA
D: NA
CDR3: CASSLGQAWPDTIYF
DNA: TGTGCCAGCAGCTTAGGCCAGGCTTGGCCCGACACCATATATTTT

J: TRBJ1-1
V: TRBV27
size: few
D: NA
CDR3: CASSFGRAGNTEAFF
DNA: TGTGCCAGCAGTTTTGGCCGGGCGGGAAACACTGAAGCTTTCTTT

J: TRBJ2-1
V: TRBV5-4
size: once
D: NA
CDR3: CASSLAGRTYNEQFF
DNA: TGTGCCAGCAGCTTGGCAGGCAGAACCTACAATGAGCAGTTCTTC

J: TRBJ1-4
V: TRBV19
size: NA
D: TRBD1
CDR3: CASRLNRGSNEKLFF
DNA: TGTGCCAGTAGATTGAACAGGGGATCTAATGAAAAACTGTTTTTT

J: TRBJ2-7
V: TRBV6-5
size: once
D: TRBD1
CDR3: CASRETGTGSYEQYF
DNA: TGTGCCAGCAGAGAGACAGGGACGGGGTCCTACGAGCAGTACTTC

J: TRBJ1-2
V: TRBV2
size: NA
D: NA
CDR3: CASSEALGYYGYTF
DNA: TGTGCCAGCAGTGAAGCGCTCGGGTACTATGGCTACACCTTC

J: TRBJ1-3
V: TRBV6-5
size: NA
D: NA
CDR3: CASSYRMSSGNTIYF
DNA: TGTGCCAGCAGTTATCGTATGAGCTCTGGAAACACCATATATTTT

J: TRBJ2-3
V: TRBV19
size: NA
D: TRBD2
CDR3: CASSISGAGGLHTQYF
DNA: TGTGCCAGTAGTATCTCCGGAGCGGGAGGGCTGCATACGCAGTATTTT

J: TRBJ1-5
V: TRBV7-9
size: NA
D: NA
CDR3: CASSLFGGSNQPQHF
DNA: TGTGCCAGCAGCTTATTCGGGGGGAGCAATCAGCCCCAGCATTTT

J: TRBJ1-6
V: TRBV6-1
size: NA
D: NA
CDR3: CASSRTGAGNSPLHF
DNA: TGTGCCAGCAGTAGAACTGGGGCCGGGAATTCACCCCTCCACTTT

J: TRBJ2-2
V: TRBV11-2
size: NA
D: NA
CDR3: CASSPTRQFDTGELFF
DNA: TGTGCCAGCAGCCCCACGAGACAGTTCGACACCGGGGAGCTGTTTTTT

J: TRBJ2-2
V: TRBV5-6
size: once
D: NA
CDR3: CASSREGSRWVTGELFF
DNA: TGTGCCAGCAGCCGGGAAGGGAGCCGCTGGGTCACCGGGGAGCTGTTTTTT

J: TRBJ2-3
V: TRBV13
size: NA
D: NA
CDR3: CASSWGWVDTQYF
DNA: TGTGCCAGCAGCTGGGGCTGGGTAGATACGCAGTATTTT

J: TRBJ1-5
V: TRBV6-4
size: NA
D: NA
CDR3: CASSEQGDSNQPQHF
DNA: TGTGCCAGCAGTGAACAGGGAGATAGCAATCAGCCCCAGCATTTT

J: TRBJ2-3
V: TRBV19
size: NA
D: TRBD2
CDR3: CASSHQTSGRVTQYF
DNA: TGTGCCAGTAGTCACCAGACTAGCGGGAGGGTTACGCAGTATTTT

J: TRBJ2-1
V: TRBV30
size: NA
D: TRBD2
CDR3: CAWAGTSGTYNEQFF
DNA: TGTGCCTGGGCCGGGACTAGCGGGACCTACAATGAGCAGTTCTTC

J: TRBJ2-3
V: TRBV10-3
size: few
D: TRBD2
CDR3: CAISSGGASTDTQYF
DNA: TGTGCCATCAGTTCCGGGGGGGCTAGCACAGATACGCAGTATTTT

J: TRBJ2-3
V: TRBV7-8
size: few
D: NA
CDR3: CASTREGTTDTQYF
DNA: TGTGCCAGCACCAGAGAGGGTACAACAGATACGCAGTATTTT

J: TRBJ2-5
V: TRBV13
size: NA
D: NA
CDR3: CASSLGTRSQETQYF
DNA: TGTGCCAGCAGCTTAGGAACCCGGTCCCAAGAGACCCAGTACTTC

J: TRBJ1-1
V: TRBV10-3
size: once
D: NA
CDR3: CAIGGVKDTEAFF
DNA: TGTGCCATCGGAGGAGTTAAAGACACTGAAGCTTTCTTT

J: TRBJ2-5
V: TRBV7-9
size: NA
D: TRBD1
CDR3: CASSNTDREETQYF
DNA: TGTGCCAGCAGCAACACGGACAGGGAGGAGACCCAGTACTTC

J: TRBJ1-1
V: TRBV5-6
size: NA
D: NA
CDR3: CASSLNTPGGNTEAFF
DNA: TGTGCCAGCAGCTTGAATACTCCGGGAGGAAACACTGAAGCTTTCTTT

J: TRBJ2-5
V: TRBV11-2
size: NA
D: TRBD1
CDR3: CASSPRTGGETQYF
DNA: TGTGCCAGCAGCCCGCGGACAGGGGGAGAGACCCAGTACTTC

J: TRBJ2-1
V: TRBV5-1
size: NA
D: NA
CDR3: CASSFGSSYNEQFF
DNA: TGCGCCAGCAGCTTCGGGAGCTCCTACAATGAGCAGTTCTTC

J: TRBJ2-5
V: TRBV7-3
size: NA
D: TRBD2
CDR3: CASSISGKKGEETQYF
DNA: TGTGCCAGCAGCATTAGCGGGAAGAAGGGAGAAGAGACCCAGTACTTC

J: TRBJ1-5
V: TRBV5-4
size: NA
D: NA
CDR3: CASSFGGNSNQPQHF
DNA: TGTGCCAGCAGCTTCGGGGGGAATAGCAATCAGCCCCAGCATTTT

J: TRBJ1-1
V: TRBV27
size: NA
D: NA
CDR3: CASSLPGATEAFF
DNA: TGTGCCAGCAGTTTGCCAGGGGCAACTGAAGCTTTCTTT

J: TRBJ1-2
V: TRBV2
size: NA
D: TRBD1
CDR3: CASREGIGQGSYGYTF
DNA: TGTGCCAGCAGAGAGGGTATCGGACAGGGTTCCTATGGCTACACCTTC

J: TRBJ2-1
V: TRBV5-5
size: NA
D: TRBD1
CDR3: CASSFIGAGGEQFF
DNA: TGTGCCAGCAGCTTTATTGGGGCAGGGGGTGAGCAGTTCTTC

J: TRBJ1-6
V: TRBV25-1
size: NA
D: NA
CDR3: CASRGGKVPLHF
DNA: TGTGCCAGCAGGGGAGGAAAAGTACCCCTCCACTTT

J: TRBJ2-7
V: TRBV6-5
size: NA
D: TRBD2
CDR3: CASELQAGGSYEQYF
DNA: TGTGCCAGCGAATTGCAGGCGGGGGGATCCTACGAGCAGTACTTC

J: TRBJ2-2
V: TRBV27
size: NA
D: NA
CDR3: CASSLGGHGELFF
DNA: TGTGCCAGCAGTTTAGGCGGGCACGGGGAGCTGTTTTTT

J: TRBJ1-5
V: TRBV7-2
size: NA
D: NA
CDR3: CASRLRGGGVYQPQHF
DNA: TGTGCCAGCAGGCTTCGGGGGGGAGGAGTCTATCAGCCCCAGCATTTT

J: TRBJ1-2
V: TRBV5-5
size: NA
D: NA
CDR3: CASSLGQGGHYGYTF
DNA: TGTGCCAGCAGCTTGGGGCAGGGTGGTCACTATGGCTACACCTTC

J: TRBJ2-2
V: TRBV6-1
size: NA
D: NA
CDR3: CASSPFGGTGELFF
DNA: TGTGCCAGCAGCCCTTTCGGCGGCACCGGGGAGCTGTTTTTT